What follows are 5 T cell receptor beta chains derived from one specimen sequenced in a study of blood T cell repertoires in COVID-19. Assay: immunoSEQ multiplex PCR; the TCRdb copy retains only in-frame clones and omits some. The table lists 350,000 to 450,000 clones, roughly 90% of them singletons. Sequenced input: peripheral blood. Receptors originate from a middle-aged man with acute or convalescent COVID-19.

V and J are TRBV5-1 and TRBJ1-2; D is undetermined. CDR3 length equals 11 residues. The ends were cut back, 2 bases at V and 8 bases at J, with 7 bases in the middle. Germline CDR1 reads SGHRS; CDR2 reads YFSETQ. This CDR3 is CASSFGGGYTF. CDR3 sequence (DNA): TGCGCCAGCAGCTTCGGAGGGGGCTACACCTTC.

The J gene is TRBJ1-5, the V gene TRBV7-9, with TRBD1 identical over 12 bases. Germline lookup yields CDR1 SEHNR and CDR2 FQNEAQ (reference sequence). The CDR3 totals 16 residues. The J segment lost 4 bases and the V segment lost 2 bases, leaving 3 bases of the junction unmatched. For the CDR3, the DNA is TGTGCCAGCAGCTTATGGGACAGGGGGCGAAATCAGCCCCAGCATTTT. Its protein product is CASSLWDRGRNQPQHF. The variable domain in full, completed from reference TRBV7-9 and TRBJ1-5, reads DTGVSQNPRHKITKRGQNVTFRCDPISEHNRLYWYRQTLGQGPEFLTYFQNEAQLEKSRLLSDRFSAERPKGSFSTLEIQRTEQGDSAMYLCASSLWDRGRNQPQHFGDGTRLSIL.

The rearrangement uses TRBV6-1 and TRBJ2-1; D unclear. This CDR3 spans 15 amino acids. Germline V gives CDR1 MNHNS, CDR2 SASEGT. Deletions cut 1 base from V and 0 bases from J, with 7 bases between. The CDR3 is CASSEGSSSYNEQFF. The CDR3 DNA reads TGTGCCAGCAGTGAAGGGTCTAGCTCCTACAATGAGCAGTTCTTC.

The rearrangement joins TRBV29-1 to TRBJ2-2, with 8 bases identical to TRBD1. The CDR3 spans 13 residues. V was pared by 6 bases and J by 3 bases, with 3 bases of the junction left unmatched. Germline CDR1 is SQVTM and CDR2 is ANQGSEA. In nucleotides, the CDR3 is TGCAGCGTCCGGGGACAGGACACCGGGGAGCTGTTTTTT. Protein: CSVRGQDTGELFF.

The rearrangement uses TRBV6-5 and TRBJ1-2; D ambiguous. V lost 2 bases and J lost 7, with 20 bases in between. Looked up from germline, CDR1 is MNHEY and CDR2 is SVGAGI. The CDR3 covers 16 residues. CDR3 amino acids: CASSYARAGRSGGYTF. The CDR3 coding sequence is TGTGCCAGCAGTTACGCTCGGGCGGGGAGATCGGGTGGCTACACCTTC.